A single sample gave rise to the 23 T cell receptor beta chains below, sequenced in a study of T cells in localized non-small cell lung cancer. Data came from immunoSEQ multiplex PCR; TCRdb stores just in-frame clones and leaves some out. The sample holds over 10,000 clones, about 85% seen once. The sequencing used peripheral blood, collected before any cancer treatment. The receptors originated from a male donor aged 60 or over with stage I lung adenocarcinoma.

The gene calls are TRBV25-1 and TRBJ1-3; D is ambiguous. V gave up 7 bases and J gave up 0 bases, with 7 bases separating them. There are 13 residues in the CDR3. Germline V CDR1 and CDR2: MGHDK, SYGVNS. CDR3 region: CASNDNSGNTIYF. Here the CDR3 DNA reads TGTGCCAGCAACGACAACTCTGGAAACACCATATATTTT.

V and J are TRBV7-2 and TRBJ2-2; D gene ambiguous. V was pared by 7 bases and J by 0 bases, with 6 bases between. CDR3 length: 13 residues. In germline, CDR1 is SGHTA, CDR2 FQGNSA. The CDR3 region is CASTDSNTGELFF. The DNA of the CDR3 is TGTGCCAGCACTGATTCGAACACCGGGGAGCTGTTTTTT.

J is TRBJ2-1 and V is TRBV5-1; TRBD1 agrees at 8 bases. V was pared by 6 bases and J by 7 bases, with 12 bases of the junction left unmatched. Germline assignment: CDR1 SGHRS and CDR2 YFSETQ. This CDR3 region has 15 residues. The CDR3 loop is CASKPGTGGRNEQFF. The CDR3 bases are TGCGCCAGCAAACCTGGGACAGGTGGAAGGAATGAGCAGTTCTTC. Full variable domain (outside the CDR3, taken from reference TRBV5-1 and TRBJ2-1): KAGVTQTPRYLIKTRGQQVTLSCSPISGHRSVSWYQQTPGQGLQFLFEYFSETQRNKGNFPGRFSGRQFSNSRSEMNVSTLELGDSALYLCASKPGTGGRNEQFFGPGTRLTVL.

This chain joins TRBV7-2 and TRBJ1-6; no clear D gene. The germline V and J ends were trimmed by 2 bases and 8 bases, with 10 bases remaining between them. The CDR3 spans 14 residues. Germline V gene data show CDR1 as SGHTA and CDR2 as FQGNSA. CDR3 region: CASSLRYSDSPLHF. CDR3 DNA sequence: TGTGCCAGCAGCTTAAGATACAGTGATTCACCCCTCCACTTT.

The chain has TRBV19 and TRBJ2-1; D gene unclear. CDR3 size: 16 residues. Germline CDR1 is LNHDA and CDR2 is SQIVND (reference sequence). V lost 3 bases, J lost 1 base, and 13 bases lay in between. The CDR3 here is CASSINDLPSYNEQFF. CDR3 coding DNA: TGTGCCAGTAGTATTAATGACCTCCCATCCTACAATGAGCAGTTCTTC.

The genes are TRBV5-8 and TRBJ1-1; 9 bases line up with TRBD1. V was pared by 2 bases and J by 5 bases, with 7 bases of the junction left unmatched. The germline CDR1 and CDR2 sequences are SGHTS and YDEGEE. This CDR3 is 15 amino acids long. The CDR3 coding sequence is TGTGCCAGCAGCTTTGGGACAGGGCTTTTGACTGAAGCTTTCTTT. Translating it yields CASSFGTGLLTEAFF.

J is TRBJ2-7 and V is TRBV5-1; 7 bases are shared with TRBD1. After removal of 3 bases from V and 2 bases from J, the junction contained 5 bases not matched to a gene. The CDR3 runs 14 residues. Germline assignment: CDR1 SGHRS and CDR2 YFSETQ. CDR3 sequence: CASSYRGGPYEQYF. CDR3 DNA sequence: TGCGCCAGCAGCTACAGGGGTGGGCCCTACGAGCAGTACTTC.

This chain links TRBV5-6 with TRBJ1-2; weak D call: TRBD1 (5 bases). Germline V lookup: CDR1 SGHDT, CDR2 YYEEEE. CDR3 length: 14 residues. Trimming shortened V by 6 bases and J by 4 bases, and 16 bases separated the two germline ends. The CDR3: CASTLAGVAYGYTF. The CDR3 DNA sequence: TGTGCCAGCACGTTAGCGGGGGTCGCCTATGGCTACACCTTC. Full variable domain (outside the CDR3, taken from reference TRBV5-6 and TRBJ1-2): DAGVTQSPTHLIKTRGQQVTLRCSPKSGHDTVSWYQQALGQGPQFIFQYYEEEERQRGNFPDRFSGHQFPNYSSELNVNALLLGDSALYLCASTLAGVAYGYTFGSGTRLTVV.

This chain uses TRBV5-6 with TRBJ2-7; no definite D call. The germline V gene has CDR1 SGHDT and CDR2 YYEEEE. Trimming pared 3 bases from V and 3 bases from J, leaving 4 bases between. The length of the CDR3 is 11 residues. In DNA form, the CDR3 reads TGTGCCAGCAGCTCATACTACGAGCAGTACTTC. Translation gives CASSSYYEQYF.

A single count supports this clone. V and J are TRBV7-2 and TRBJ1-6, with 9 bases identical to TRBD1. V gave up 1 base and J gave up 9 bases; unmatched junction bases: 7. Germline CDR1 is SGHTA and CDR2 is FQGNSA. The length of the CDR3 is 16 residues. The CDR3 sequence is CASSLGMGQGSSPLHF. CDR3 nucleotide sequence: TGTGCCAGCAGCTTAGGAATGGGACAGGGTTCTTCACCCCTCCACTTT.

The chain is built from TRBV7-6 and TRBJ2-2; 10 nucleotides agree with TRBD2. This CDR3 region has 17 residues. Germline assignment: CDR1 SGHVS and CDR2 FNYEAQ. Unmatched junction bases numbered 7, after V lost 1 base and J lost 5 bases. The CDR3 region has the DNA TGTGCCAGCAGCTTAGGAGCGGGGGGGCCGGGAACCGGGGAGCTGTTTTTT. Its translation is CASSLGAGGPGTGELFF.

This clone showed up just once. The chain joins TRBV7-9 to TRBJ2-3; weak D call: TRBD1 (5 bases). The CDR3 sequence is 16 residues long. Germline V gene data show CDR1 as SEHNR and CDR2 as FQNEAQ (reference sequence). V shed 1 base and J shed 2 bases, with 13 bases lying between them. The CDR3 protein is CASSLGMTELTDTQYF. The CDR3 DNA sequence: TGTGCCAGCAGCTTAGGGATGACAGAGCTCACAGATACGCAGTATTTT.

The chain is built from TRBV6-5 and TRBJ2-5; a weak D match, TRBD2 (6 bases). Per the germline V gene, CDR1 is MNHEY and CDR2 is SVGAGI. This CDR3 comprises 15 residues. V shed 6 bases and J shed 4 bases, with 18 bases lying between them. CDR3 residues: CASSQGTSPRETQYF. For the CDR3, the DNA is TGTGCCAGCAGCCAAGGGACTTCCCCTAGAGAGACCCAGTACTTC.

The rearrangement uses TRBV5-6 and TRBJ2-5, with TRBD2 identical over 8 bases. The V gene end was trimmed by 0 bases and the J gene end by 5 bases; junction bases not matched to a gene: 3. The CDR3 length is 14 residues. Germline CDR1 SGHDT, CDR2 YYEEEE. This CDR3 is CASSLGGGPETQYF. The DNA of the CDR3 is TGTGCCAGCAGCTTGGGCGGGGGGCCGGAGACCCAGTACTTC.

The V and J genes are TRBV5-6 and TRBJ2-2; D might be TRBD1 or TRBD2, each matching 5 bases. Germline V CDR1 and CDR2: SGHDT, YYEEEE. The V end was cut by 3 bases, the J end by 5 bases, with 14 bases between. The CDR3 loop spans 15 amino acids. CDR3 in DNA: TGTGCCAGCAGCTGGGGACCGGCGGCAACCGGGGAGCTGTTTTTT. It encodes CASSWGPAATGELFF.

This sequence joins TRBV7-9 and TRBJ1-5; D call uncertain. The CDR3 length is 14 residues. The germline CDR1 and CDR2 sequences are SEHNR and FQNEAQ (reference sequence). The V and J ends lost 2 bases and 4 bases respectively, with 9 bases between them. CDR3 residues: CASSLSYLNQPQHF. The CDR3 DNA sequence: TGTGCCAGCAGCTTAAGCTACCTGAATCAGCCCCAGCATTTT.

This clone was picked up a small number of times. This chain uses TRBV27 with TRBJ1-2; 7 bases match TRBD1. This CDR3 contains 14 residues. The V gene end was trimmed by 6 bases and the J gene end by 5 bases; junction bases not matched to a gene: 9. Germline-derived CDR1 and CDR2 are MNHEY and SMNVEV (reference sequence). The DNA of the CDR3 is TGTGCCAGCAGGAGACAGGGCTTCGGTTATGGCTACACCTTC. Its translation: CASRRQGFGYGYTF.

The chain links TRBV6-5 to TRBJ2-7; either TRBD1 or TRBD2 may supply D (5 bases each). V lost 2 bases, J lost 2 bases, and 13 bases lay in between. Germline CDR1 and CDR2: MNHEY and SVGAGI. The CDR3 is 15 amino acids. CDR3 DNA: TGTGCCAGCAGTTACCGCCTGAAGGGACCCTACGAGCAGTACTTC. Its protein product is CASSYRLKGPYEQYF.

V gene TRBV19 combines with J gene TRBJ2-7, with TRBD2 matching over 9 bases. This CDR3 spans 15 amino acids. Germline values: CDR1 LNHDA, CDR2 SQIVND (reference sequence). The V gene end was trimmed by 4 bases and the J gene end by 2 bases; junction bases not matched to a gene: 6. The CDR3 coding sequence is TGTGCCAGTAGTAAACCGGGACTAGCAGCCTACGAGCAGTACTTC. Translated, it gives CASSKPGLAAYEQYF.

The V call is TRBV15, the J call TRBJ2-5; TRBD1 agrees at 7 bases. The CDR3 is made up of 14 amino acids. Germline trimming cut 5 bases from V and 2 bases from J; bases unmatched to any gene: 5. Germline loops: CDR1 LNHNV, CDR2 YYDKDF (reference sequence). The CDR3 region is CATSVQGIQETQYF. The CDR3 bases are TGTGCCACCAGCGTACAGGGGATTCAAGAGACCCAGTACTTC.

This chain links TRBV18 with TRBJ2-3, with TRBD2 identical over 9 bases. This CDR3 spans 16 amino acids. After removal of 1 base from V and 6 bases from J, the junction contained 8 bases not matched to a gene. Germline-derived CDR1 and CDR2 are KGHSH and LQKENI. This CDR3 is CASSPLAGGFGDTQYF. DNA of the CDR3: TGTGCCAGCTCACCACTCGCGGGGGGGTTCGGCGATACGCAGTATTTT.

The rearrangement joins TRBV5-1 to TRBJ2-4; 9 nucleotides match TRBD1. The J segment lost 7 bases and the V segment lost 4 bases, leaving 3 bases of the junction unmatched. Germline CDR1 and CDR2: SGHRS and YFSETQ. The CDR3 consists of 13 residues. CDR3 DNA sequence: TGCGCCAGCAGCACCGGACAGGGGAACATTCAGTACTTC. Protein: CASSTGQGNIQYF. The whole variable domain, filled in from reference TRBV5-1 and TRBJ2-4, reads KAGVTQTPRYLIKTRGQQVTLSCSPISGHRSVSWYQQTPGQGLQFLFEYFSETQRNKGNFPGRFSGRQFSNSRSEMNVSTLELGDSALYLCASSTGQGNIQYFGAGTRLSVL.

J is TRBJ2-1 and V is TRBV5-1, with a tentative D call TRBD1 (6 bases). In germline, CDR1 is SGHRS, CDR2 YFSETQ. The V end lost 2 bases, the J end lost 11 bases, and 11 bases lay between the germline ends. The CDR3 is 12 amino acids. In DNA form, the CDR3 reads TGCGCCAGCAGCTTCCAGGGGAAGCAGCAGTTCTTC. Protein product: CASSFQGKQQFF.